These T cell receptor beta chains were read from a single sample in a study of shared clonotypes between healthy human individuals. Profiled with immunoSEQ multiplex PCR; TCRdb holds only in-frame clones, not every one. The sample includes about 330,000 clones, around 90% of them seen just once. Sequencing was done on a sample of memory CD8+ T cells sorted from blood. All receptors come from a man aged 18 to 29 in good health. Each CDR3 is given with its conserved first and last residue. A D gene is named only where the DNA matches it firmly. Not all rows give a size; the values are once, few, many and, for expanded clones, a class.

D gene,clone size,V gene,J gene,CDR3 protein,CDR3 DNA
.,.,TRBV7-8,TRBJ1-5,CASSLGRIDSNQPQHF,TGTGCCAGCAGCTTAGGGCGGATCGATAGCAATCAGCCCCAGCATTTT
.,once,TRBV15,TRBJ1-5,CATSREFGGGGNQPQHF,TGTGCCACCAGCAGAGAGTTCGGTGGGGGCGGCAATCAGCCCCAGCATTTT
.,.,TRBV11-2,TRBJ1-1,CASSLTRTNTEAFF,TGTGCCAGCAGCTTAACCAGGACTAACACTGAAGCTTTCTTT
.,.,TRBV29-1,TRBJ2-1,CSAPDASSYNEQFF,TGCAGCGCCCCTGATGCTAGCAGTTACAATGAGCAGTTCTTC
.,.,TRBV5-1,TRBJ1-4,CASSLAPGEGEAEKLFF,TGCGCCAGCAGCTTGGCCCCAGGGGAGGGAGAGGCAGAAAAACTGTTTTTT
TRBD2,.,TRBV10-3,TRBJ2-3,CAISESPAGVGDTQYF,TGTGCCATCAGTGAGTCGCCGGCGGGAGTAGGGGATACGCAGTATTTT
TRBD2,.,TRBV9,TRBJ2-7,CASSISGVLGYEQYF,TGTGCCAGCAGCATAAGCGGGGTCCTGGGGTACGAGCAGTACTTC
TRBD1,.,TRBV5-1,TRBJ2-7,CASSPWTGSYEQYF,TGCGCCAGCAGCCCATGGACAGGGAGCTACGAGCAGTACTTC
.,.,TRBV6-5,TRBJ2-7,CASSFTTDVSYEQYF,TGTGCCAGCAGTTTCACGACAGACGTCTCCTACGAGCAGTACTTC
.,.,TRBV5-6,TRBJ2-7,CASSLELDFEQYF,TGTGCCAGCAGCTTGGAACTAGACTTCGAGCAGTACTTC
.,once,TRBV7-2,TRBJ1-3,CASSSSSSGNTIYF,TGTGCCAGCAGCTCGTCGAGCTCTGGAAACACCATATATTTT
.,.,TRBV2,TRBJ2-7,CASSASYEQYF,TGTGCCAGCAGTGCTTCCTACGAGCAGTACTTC
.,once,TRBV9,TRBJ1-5,CASSLGVGGNQPQHF,TGTGCCAGCAGCTTAGGGGTCGGAGGCAATCAGCCCCAGCATTTT
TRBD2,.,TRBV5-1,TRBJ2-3,CASRSGLARDTQYF,TGCGCCAGCAGATCGGGACTAGCACGCGATACGCAGTATTTT
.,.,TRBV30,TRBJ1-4,CAWSVESGERLFF,TGTGCCTGGAGTGTAGAATCCGGGGAGAGGCTGTTTTTT
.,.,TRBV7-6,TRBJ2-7,CASSPSLGVYEQYF,TGTGCCAGCAGCCCCTCCTTGGGGGTCTACGAGCAGTACTTC
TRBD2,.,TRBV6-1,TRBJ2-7,CASSAIAGSGYEQYF,TGTGCCAGCAGTGCCATAGCGGGATCAGGCTACGAGCAGTACTTC
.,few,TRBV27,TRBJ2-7,CASSVQGHYEQYF,TGTGCCAGCAGTGTTCAGGGCCACTACGAGCAGTACTTC
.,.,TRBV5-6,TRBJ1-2,CASRSSRDGLGYTF,TGTGCCAGCAGGTCGAGCCGGGACGGTCTTGGCTACACCTTC
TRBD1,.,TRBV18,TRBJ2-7,CASSLTPGQGAYEQYF,TGTGCCAGCTCACTCACACCGGGACAGGGGGCATACGAGCAGTACTTC
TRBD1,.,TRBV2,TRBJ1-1,CASSPGGTATNMNTEAFF,TGTGCCAGCAGTCCCGGGGGGACAGCAACGAATATGAACACTGAAGCTTTCTTT
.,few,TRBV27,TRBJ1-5,CASSVQGSNQPQHF,TGTGCCAGCAGTGTTCAGGGGAGCAATCAGCCCCAGCATTTT
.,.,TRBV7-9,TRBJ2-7,CASSLGAEQYF,TGTGCCAGCAGCTTAGGGGCAGAGCAGTATTTC
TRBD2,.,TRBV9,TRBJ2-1,CASNSPGLAGGSSYNEQFF,TGTGCCAGCAACTCTCCCGGACTAGCGGGAGGAAGCTCCTACAATGAGCAGTTCTTC
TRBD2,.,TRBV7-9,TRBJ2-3,CASSALAEGADTQYF,TGTGCCAGCAGCGCCCTAGCGGAAGGGGCAGATACGCAGTATTTT
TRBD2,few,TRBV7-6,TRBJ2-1,CASSLSGTTNEQFF,TGTGCCAGCAGCTTATCCGGGACTACCAATGAGCAGTTCTTC